The 29 T cell receptor beta chains in this list originate from one sample, sequenced in a study of T-cell reconstitution after alpha-beta-depleted transplantation in children. Preparation of the TCRbeta library was carried out with unique molecular identifiers. TCRdb ran MiXCR on the PCR reads and lists one entry per CDR3 protein. The repertoire holds 580,000 or so distinct CDR3 sequences, with roughly 24% as singletons. Sequencing used PBMCs, mostly from graft donor cells, obtained 360 days after TCRalphabeta/CD19-depleted stem cell transplant. The receptors originated from a boy in the first two years of life who had a stem cell transplant for acute myeloid leukemia, so the T cells may come from the graft donor.

This clonotype came up many times. The rearrangement joins TRBV7-2 to TRBJ2-2; TRBD2 aligns across 7 bases. The ends lost 5 bases at V and 3 bases at J; junction bases unmatched: 9. CDR3 size: 16 residues. The germline gives CDR1 SGHTA, CDR2 FQGNSA. The CDR3 DNA reads TGTGCCAGCAGCCTCCGAGCGGGGAGGGACACCGGGGAGCTGTTTTTT. It encodes CASSLRAGRDTGELFF.

Comment on this clonotype: With a much larger clone just one base away, this may be a read error. This rearrangement joins TRBV12-3 or TRBV12-4 to TRBJ1-1; D is perhaps TRBD1 (6 bases). The CDR3 is made up of 17 amino acids. V was shortened by 9 bases and J by 1 base, with 24 bases between the two germline ends. This CDR3 reads CARSPSLGTKPNTEAFF. CDR3 DNA sequence: TGTGCCAGGAGTCCTTCTCTCGGGACAAAGCCGAACACTGAAGCTTTCTTT.

The J gene is TRBJ1-6, the V gene TRBV12-3 or TRBV12-4; 8 bases agree with TRBD1. The CDR3 is 14 amino acids. Germline trimming cut 4 bases from V and 9 bases from J; bases unmatched to any gene: 5. CDR3 DNA: TGTGCCAGCAGTTCATGGGACAGGCTTTCACCCCTCCACTTT. As protein: CASSSWDRLSPLHF.

This clonotype was counted many times. This sequence joins TRBV29-1 and TRBJ1-1, with D maybe TRBD1 (5 bases). This CDR3 spans 12 amino acids. CDR1 is SQVTM, CDR2 ANQGSEA, per germline. V dropped 7 bases and J dropped 4 bases, with 13 bases sitting between them. The CDR3 spells CSGRGEITEAFF. The CDR3 DNA follows: TGCAGCGGGCGGGGGGAGATCACTGAAGCTTTCTTT.

This chain uses TRBV5-1 with TRBJ2-5; 9 bases agree with TRBD1. The junction had 6 bases not matched to a gene; V was cut back by 1 base and J by 5 bases. The CDR3 spans 15 residues. Germline CDR1 is SGHRS and CDR2 is YFSETQ. CDR3 nucleotide sequence: TGCGCCAGCAGCTTGCCGGGACAGGGTCAGGAGACCCAGTACTTC. Protein: CASSLPGQGQETQYF.

Ten or more counts support this clonotype. The V and J genes are TRBV20-1 and TRBJ2-3; 13 bases line up with TRBD2. The junction had 11 bases not matched to a gene; V was cut back by 5 bases and J by 9 bases. Germline assignment: CDR1 DFQATT and CDR2 SNEGSKA (reference sequence). This CDR3 comprises 15 residues. This chain's CDR3 is CSAVRTSGGSVTQYF. The CDR3 coding sequence is TGCAGTGCTGTACGGACTAGCGGGGGTTCGGTCACGCAGTATTTT.

J is TRBJ2-7 and V is TRBV7-3; D call uncertain. Per germline, CDR1 SGHTA and CDR2 FQGTGA. The CDR3 has 17 amino acids. Trimming shortened V by 2 bases and J by 0 bases, and 17 bases separated the two germline ends. The CDR3 DNA follows: TGTGCCAGCAGCTTAGTAGGCCTTGAGGAGATCTCCTACGAGCAGTACTTC. It encodes CASSLVGLEEISYEQYF.

The sample holds many counts of this clonotype. The rearrangement links TRBV7-8 to TRBJ2-5; D is perhaps TRBD2 (5 bases). The CDR3 contains 15 residues. In germline, CDR1 is SGHVS, CDR2 FQNEAQ. The V gene lost 3 bases and the J gene lost 1 base, with 12 bases spanning the gap. The CDR3 DNA reads TGTGCCAGCAGCTTCAAAGCGGCTGGCCAAGAGACCCAGTACTTC. It codes for CASSFKAAGQETQYF.

The V and J genes are TRBV14 and TRBJ2-2, with D unresolved. CDR1 and CDR2 (germline): SGHDN, FVKESK. This CDR3 spans 17 amino acids. Trimming stripped 1 base from V and 0 bases from J, with 12 bases between. The CDR3, as DNA: TGTGCCAGCAGCCAAGGGGAACTGCTCGCGAACACCGGGGAGCTGTTTTTT. Protein product: CASSQGELLANTGELFF.

Only a few counts were recorded for this clonotype. V is TRBV2 and J is TRBJ1-5, with D possibly matching TRBD1 (5 bases). The CDR3 length is 14 residues. Germline lookup yields CDR1 SNHLY and CDR2 FYNNEI. V dropped 2 bases and J dropped 3 bases, with 8 bases sitting between them. CDR3 bases: TGTGCCAGCAGTGAACTAGGGGTCAATCAGCCCCAGCATTTT. It specifies CASSELGVNQPQHF.

This clonotype was observed at least ten times. The rearrangement joins TRBV9 to TRBJ2-7, with 7 nucleotides matching TRBD1. Germline loops: CDR1 SGDLS, CDR2 YYNGEE. This CDR3 spans 17 amino acids. Germline trimming cut 6 bases from V and 3 bases from J; bases unmatched to any gene: 18. The CDR3 nucleotides are TGTGCCAGCACCCTAAAAAGGACAGGAAACAATCTCTACGAGCAGTACGTC. Its translation: CASTLKRTGNNLYEQYV.

This clonotype was counted a few times. This chain connects TRBV6-5 to TRBJ2-3, with TRBD2 identical over 10 bases. The CDR3 is 18 amino acids. Trimming took 0 bases from V and 2 from J; bases not matched to a gene: 8. Germline CDR1 reads MNHEY; CDR2 reads SVGAGI. This chain's CDR3 is CASSYSLLAGAFTDTQYF. The CDR3 DNA reads TGTGCCAGCAGTTACTCGCTCCTAGCGGGGGCGTTCACAGATACGCAGTATTTT.

Many counts were recorded for this clonotype. The chain links TRBV20-1 to TRBJ1-1; no clear D gene. Looked up from germline, CDR1 is DFQATT and CDR2 is SNEGSKA (reference sequence). This CDR3 contains 13 residues. V dropped 3 bases and J dropped 7 bases, with 15 bases sitting between them. The CDR3 DNA follows: TGCAGTGCTAGGAAGTTCAGCGTCTATGAAGCTTTCTTT. It codes for CSARKFSVYEAFF.

This clonotype was recorded a few times. Germline is not matched at one junction end, which may reflect a read error. The chain joins TRBV6-5 to TRBJ2-1; D is possibly TRBD1 or TRBD2 (5 bases each). Germline CDR1 is MNHEY and CDR2 is SVGAGI. The length of the CDR3 is 13 residues. The CDR3 DNA reads as TGTGCCAGCAGTTACCTCCCCCGGGGCCGATGCGTCTTC. Translation gives CASSYLPRGRCVF.

This clonotype came up many times. V usage is TRBV29-1 and J usage is TRBJ2-7; TRBD2 matches at 7 bases. The J segment lost 2 bases and the V segment lost 5 bases, leaving 3 bases of the junction unmatched. CDR1 and CDR2 (germline): SQVTM, ANQGSEA. The CDR3 extends over 12 amino acids. CDR3 region: CSVSAGAYEQYF. The DNA of the CDR3 is TGCAGCGTTTCGGCGGGGGCCTACGAGCAGTACTTC.

This clonotype was observed at least ten times. The V call is TRBV4-1, the J call TRBJ2-5; D is ambiguous. There are 11 residues in the CDR3. V lost 0 bases and J lost 4, with 0 bases in between. Germline values: CDR1 MGHRA, CDR2 YSYEKL. This CDR3 reads CASSQEETQYF. The CDR3 nucleotides read TGCGCCAGCAGCCAAGAAGAGACCCAGTACTTC.

The CDR3 DNA sequence: TGTGCCACCAGCAGAGTACGGAGGTCTGGGGCCAACGTCCTGACTTTC. Translated, it gives CATSRVRRSGANVLTF. This chain connects TRBV15 to TRBJ2-6; D perhaps matches TRBD2 (5 bases). V lost 1 base, J lost 1 base, and 8 bases lay in between. This CDR3 is built from 16 residues. CDR1 LNHNV and CDR2 YYDKDF come from the germline V gene (reference sequence).

This chain links TRBV12-3 or TRBV12-4 with TRBJ2-5; the match to TRBD2 covers 11 bases. The J segment lost 4 bases and the V segment lost 6 bases, leaving 16 bases of the junction unmatched. This CDR3 region has 18 residues. CDR3 region: CASSFHSGGAGGGETQYF. The CDR3 DNA reads TGTGCCAGCAGCTTTCATAGCGGGGGGGCTGGGGGCGGAGAGACCCAGTACTTC.

The rearrangement uses TRBV5-1 and TRBJ2-7; 7 bases are shared with TRBD1. The CDR3 contains 14 residues. Germline V gene sequence: CDR1 SGHRS, CDR2 YFSETQ. Trimming removed 4 bases from V and 4 bases from J; junction bases left unmatched: 8. The CDR3 is CASSRMDRLYEQYF. CDR3 coding DNA: TGCGCCAGCAGCCGAATGGACAGGTTGTACGAGCAGTACTTC.

In this sample, this clonotype turned up a few times. V and J are TRBV7-2 and TRBJ1-4; D may be TRBD1 (5 bases). This CDR3 comprises 15 residues. The V gene's germline CDR1 is SGHTA and CDR2 FQGNSA. Trimming took 5 bases from V and 8 from J, leaving 18 bases between them. The CDR3 is CASSLNLQGNEKLFF. The DNA of the CDR3 is TGTGCCAGCAGCCTTAATCTTCAGGGAAACGAAAAACTGTTTTTT.

The chain employs TRBV24-1 and TRBJ2-1; TRBD2 might be the D (6 bases). Germline CDR1 reads KGHDR; CDR2 reads SFDVKD. Trimming took 5 bases from V and 8 from J, leaving 15 bases between them. CDR3 length: 14 residues. The CDR3 DNA reads TGTGCCACCAGTGTCCCGGGAGACACGGATGAGCAGTTCTTC. Its translation: CATSVPGDTDEQFF.

This clonotype has just a few counts. The chain is built from TRBV12-3 or TRBV12-4 and TRBJ2-7, with D perhaps matching TRBD2 (5 bases). The CDR3 loop spans 14 amino acids. V gave up 5 bases and J gave up 4 bases, with 15 bases separating them. The CDR3 DNA sequence: TGTGCCAGCAGTCCCCCGAGGGTTCGGTACGAGCAGTACTTC. Translation: CASSPPRVRYEQYF.

This chain links TRBV2 with TRBJ2-7; D might be TRBD1 (6 bases). The CDR3 spans 14 residues. V was shortened by 3 bases and J by 1 base, with 10 bases between the two germline ends. From germline, CDR1 is SNHLY and CDR2 FYNNEI. The DNA of the CDR3 is TGTGCCAGCAGTGATCTCAGGGGTTCCTACGAGCAGTACTTC. Translated, it gives CASSDLRGSYEQYF.

This rearrangement joins TRBV7-2 to TRBJ2-5; the match to TRBD2 covers 8 bases. The CDR3 loop spans 13 amino acids. Germline V gene lookup returns CDR1 SGHTA and CDR2 FQGNSA. The J segment lost 5 bases and the V segment lost 5 bases, leaving 4 bases of the junction unmatched. The CDR3: CASSLTSEETQYF. The DNA of the CDR3 is TGTGCCAGCAGCCTGACTAGCGAGGAGACCCAGTACTTC.

The table lists this clonotype with many counts. CDR3: CASSYDRHQPQHF. The DNA for the CDR3 is TGTGCCAGCAGCTACGACAGACATCAGCCCCAGCATTTT. The chain joins TRBV7-6 to TRBJ1-5; possible D gene TRBD1, 5 bases. CDR3 length: 13 amino acids. The V end was cut by 4 bases, the J end by 5 bases, with 9 bases between. Germline CDR1 and CDR2: SGHVS and FNYEAQ.

This clonotype came up a few times. V gene TRBV7-2 combines with J gene TRBJ2-3; TRBD2 matches at 7 bases. The germline gives CDR1 SGHTA, CDR2 FQGNSA. With V trimmed by 5 bases and J by 3 bases, 8 bases remained unmatched. The CDR3 is 15 amino acids. The DNA for the CDR3 is TGTGCCAGCAGCCCGCAGCGTAGCGGGACAGATACGCAGTATTTT. Its protein is CASSPQRSGTDTQYF.

In its sample, this clonotype was seen many times. The chain couples TRBV7-9 to TRBJ2-3; no firm D call. Germline CDR1 SEHNR, CDR2 FQNEAQ (reference sequence). Trimming removed 5 bases from V and 9 bases from J, with 12 bases in between. The CDR3 has 12 residues. The CDR3 reads CASSPHSDTQYF. The DNA of the CDR3 is TGTGCCAGCAGCCCCCACTCTGACACGCAGTATTTT.

This clonotype showed up many times. The rearrangement joins TRBV20-1 to TRBJ1-4, with 9 bases that match TRBD1. The CDR3 loop spans 13 amino acids. The ends lost 6 bases at V and 6 bases at J; junction bases unmatched: 5. CDR1 and CDR2 (germline): DFQATT, SNEGSKA (reference sequence). The CDR3 spells CSADGTGYEKLFF. The CDR3 DNA follows: TGCAGTGCGGACGGGACAGGGTATGAAAAACTGTTTTTT.

The chain joins TRBV15 to TRBJ1-5, with TRBD1 matching over 8 bases. CDR3 size: 15 residues. With 2 bases clipped from V and 3 bases from J, the junction kept 3 bases outside the gene matches. Germline V gene sequence: CDR1 LNHNV, CDR2 YYDKDF (reference sequence). Here the CDR3 DNA reads TGTGCCACCAGCAGATATCAGGGGGCCAATCAGCCCCAGCATTTT. The encoded protein is CATSRYQGANQPQHF.